This T cell receptor (beta chain) was captured in a study of human T cells and chemical hapten exposure (dated by TCRdb to about 2021). Looking at the study overall: For sensitization, 2% DPC in acetone was applied to a 2 cm by 2 cm area of upper inner arm skin. Throughout the approximately 24-week study period, patients were also given weekly therapeutic DPC doses on the scalp. Patch testing was performed on the upper back with Finn chambers containing 0.01% DPC, and the patch tests were scored after 6 days according to International Contact Dermatitis Research Group standards. Alopecia areata with under or over 50% scalp involvement, alopecia totalis and alopecia universalis were represented in the patient cohort, which was mostly female. The libraries were sequenced as a pool, and the TCR yield per sample differed mostly because of small variations in library volumes within the pool. This study followed changes in the peripheral blood TCR repertoire in vivo during primary and secondary sensitization of alopecia patients to the hapten diphenylcyclopropenone (DPC). Patient blood was sampled pre-sensitization (week 0) and at 2, 6 and about 24 weeks after DPC sensitization. Nearly 30 alopecia patients provided blood for TCR sequencing at one to four time points (pre-sensitization, 2, 6 and 24 weeks). Here is what the overall study found, with its caveats: All patients had alopecia, a presumed autoimmune disease, so their immune response might differ from that of healthy individuals. The number of TCRs above 1 in 1000 frequency did not change with DPC sensitization; there was no evidence of global repertoire structure alterations. A positive correlation was found between the number of PT1 expanded TCRs and patch test score, with significance reached at thresholds 8, 16 and 32 but not 4. Significantly more large CDR3 similarity clusters were formed by expanded TCRs than by pre-sensitization or healthy control sets, consistent with antigen-driven responses. After repeated subsampling, the strength of the expansion versus patch-test correlation and the threshold at which it became significant changed.

This specimen's time point label, per the study, means: pre-sensitization, week 0. The treatment or condition label, read with the paper, signifies: therapeutic diphenylcyclopropenone sensitization with weekly scalp DPC. At every patch-test visit, the blood draw took place before the patch test was put on. To be eligible, patients had to be aged 18 to 70, diagnosed with alopecia and judged suitable for DPC therapy, while pregnant patients were excluded. Unfractionated whole blood was collected in Tempus Blood RNA tubes, and total RNA was extracted from that blood. This clonotype came up a few times. Its target antigen remains unknown. No per-base quality is available; no much larger clone lies one base away. Including the terminal cysteine and phenylalanine, the CDR3 comprises 15 residues. The only DNA kept is the CDR3, 45 bases in frame from the first base. CDR1 and CDR2 were assigned from the germline V gene as MDHEN and SYDVKM. Relative to germline, V is 5 bases shorter and J is 6 bases shorter, with 20 bases between their ends.

Library prep was done by RACE. TCRdb names NextSeq 500 as the instrument used. Library preparation attached unique molecular identifiers to individual cDNA molecules for quantitative, reproducible TCR counting. From each blood RNA sample, both TCR alpha and TCR beta chains were sequenced. Turning to the authors' computational methods: A median of about 89,000 TCRs per sample was observed, with a range of 23,224 to 690,600. The Decombinator software suite was used to annotate the V, J and CDR3 of the TCR reads. To make PS versus PT1 abundance plots, every sample was subsampled to the same number of TCRs (28,000). TCRs were defined as expanded if absent before sensitization and observed at least eight times at the 2-week time point. The raw public reads went through TCRdb reprocessing: fastp at Q25, MiXCR clone calling, in-frame beta chains kept. Every CDR3 protein is listed once, alongside the most common genes and DNA of its rows. Clone size and V and J calls follow TCRdb, not the original study. In all, the sample holds about 110,000 distinct CDR3 sequences, and roughly 12% of those were seen once. Of the sample, over 1.5% falls within the top ten clones.

The chain links TRBV28 with TRBJ2-7; the D segment may tentatively be TRBD1 or TRBD2, each giving 5 matched bases. The TCR originated in a woman in her forties or fifties with alopecia areata. Some clones in this sample may be carry-over from other donors' samples. The specimen was whole blood, collected in connection with sensitization to the hapten diphenylcyclopropenone (DPC). The sequenced DNA: TGTGCCAGCAGTCCCCCCCGGGGCTTATCAGGCGAGCAGTACTTC. This gives the protein CASSPPRGLSGEQYF.